One and the same sample provided the 32 T cell receptor beta chains below, sequenced in a study of cytomegalovirus exposure and HLA in healthy donors. PCR was performed using 60 Vbeta and 13 Jbeta primers. The table came from immunoSEQ multiplex PCR; TCRdb's copy has only in-frame clones and leaves some out. The sample records 35,000 to 45,000 clones, 60% to 80% being singletons. The sample taken for sequencing was PBMCs. The receptors shown here come from a man aged 25 to 40 in good health and CMV-seronegative.

CDR3 DNA sequence: TGTGCCAGCAGTTACTCGATTCAGGCTAACTACGAGCAGTACTTC. Translated: CASSYSIQANYEQYF. The chain is built from TRBV6-7 and TRBJ2-7; D unresolved. TRBV6-7 is classed as an ORF, of uncertain function. Trimming took off 0 bases at V and 3 bases at J, with 12 bases between the two ends. This CDR3 has 15 amino acids.

The V gene is TRBV10-1, the J gene TRBJ2-3; D remains unclear. The CDR3 totals 13 residues. V was shortened by 3 bases and J by 8 bases, with 12 bases between the two germline ends. Germline-derived CDR1 and CDR2 are WNHNN and SYGVQD (reference sequence). In nucleotides, the CDR3 is TGCGCCAGCAGTGAACATACAGTGGGTACGCAGTATTTT. Amino acids: CASSEHTVGTQYF.

J is TRBJ1-5 and V is TRBV2; the D gene is possibly TRBD1 (5 bases). The germline V gene has CDR1 SNHLY and CDR2 FYNNEI. The CDR3 has 13 amino acids. The V end lost 3 bases, the J end lost 6 bases, and 9 bases lay between the germline ends. CDR3 nucleotide sequence: TGTGCCAGCAGTGACAGGGCGAGTCAGCCCCAGCATTTT. Residues: CASSDRASQPQHF.

The chain combines TRBV9 with TRBJ2-5; D gene uncertain. The V end was cut by 0 bases, the J end by 1 base, with 4 bases between. The CDR3 length is 13 residues. Germline V gene sequence: CDR1 SGDLS, CDR2 YYNGEE. This chain's CDR3 is CASSVALQETQYF. CDR3 bases: TGTGCCAGCAGCGTAGCCCTCCAAGAGACCCAGTACTTC.

The genes are TRBV28 and TRBJ1-6; D possibly corresponds to TRBD1 (6 bases). The germline CDR1 and CDR2 sequences are MDHEN and SYDVKM. Trimming removed 5 bases from V and 6 bases from J, with 14 bases in between. The CDR3 contains 15 residues. In DNA, the CDR3 is TGTGCCAGCAGTCTGCAGGGGTATACTAATTCACCCCTCCACTTT. It yields the protein CASSLQGYTNSPLHF. Drawing the rest from reference TRBV28 and TRBJ1-6, the complete variable domain is DVKVTQSSRYLVKRTGEKVFLECVQDMDHENMFWYRQDPGLGLRLIYFSYDVKMKEKGDIPEGYSVSREKKERFSLILESASTNQTSMYLCASSLQGYTNSPLHFGNGTRLTVT.

The V gene is TRBV7-9, the J gene TRBJ1-1; D uncertain. Germline CDR1 reads SEHNR; CDR2 reads FQNEAQ (reference sequence). The CDR3 spans 15 residues. Trimming cost V 5 bases and J 6 bases, with 19 bases left between them. The CDR3 DNA reads TGTGCCAGCAGCCCTAAAGGTGGGCAGTCCCCTGAAGCTTTCTTT. Amino acids: CASSPKGGQSPEAFF.

The rearrangement links TRBV5-1 to TRBJ2-7, with TRBD2 matching 7 bases. J was trimmed by 9 bases and V by 0 bases; bases with no gene match: 15. Germline V gene data show CDR1 as SGHRS and CDR2 as YFSETQ. The CDR3 has 16 residues. In DNA form, the CDR3 reads TGCGCCAGCAGCTTGGTCGGGGGGACCCCATCCCTCCGGCAGTACTTC. Translating gives CASSLVGGTPSLRQYF.

This sequence joins TRBV7-2 and TRBJ1-1, with a tentative D call TRBD1 (6 bases). V gave up 2 bases and J gave up 0 bases, with 10 bases separating them. The CDR3 covers 15 residues. Germline V CDR1 and CDR2: SGHTA, FQGNSA. CDR3 in amino acids: CASSLSYRVNTEAFF. In DNA form, the CDR3 reads TGTGCCAGCAGCTTAAGTTACAGGGTGAACACTGAAGCTTTCTTT.

The V and J genes are TRBV7-9 and TRBJ2-7, with 7 bases identical to TRBD1. Germline V gene lookup returns CDR1 SEHNR and CDR2 FQNEAQ (reference sequence). V was clipped by 5 bases and J by 4 bases; unmatched bases: 14. CDR3 length equals 16 residues. This CDR3 is CASSIYRDRVRYEQYF. The DNA for the CDR3 is TGTGCCAGCAGCATATACCGGGACAGAGTAAGGTACGAGCAGTACTTC.

The chain links TRBV10-2 to TRBJ2-7, with TRBD1 matching 9 bases. The CDR3 has 14 amino acids. The germline V gene has CDR1 WSHSY and CDR2 SAAADI. V was pared by 4 bases and J by 4 bases, with 5 bases of the junction left unmatched. The DNA of the CDR3 is TGCGCCAGCAGTGTCGGGACAGGGAATTACGAGCAGTACTTC. This sequence encodes CASSVGTGNYEQYF.

CDR3 sequence: CASRGLATYPYGEYF. CDR3 DNA sequence: TGTGCCAGCCGCGGGCTAGCTACTTACCCGTACGGGGAGTATTTT. V gene TRBV28 combines with J gene TRBJ2-3, with D possibly being TRBD2 (5 bases). Germline V gene lookup returns CDR1 MDHEN and CDR2 SYDVKM. The V end was cut by 8 bases, the J end by 13 bases, with 28 bases between. The CDR3 loop spans 15 amino acids.

This clone was recorded a few times. The chain couples TRBV5-1 to TRBJ1-3; 7 bases are shared with TRBD1. Trimming cost V 0 bases and J 2 bases; bases outside gene matches: 5. Looked up from germline, CDR1 is SGHRS and CDR2 is YFSETQ. The CDR3 covers 16 residues. The CDR3 sequence: CASSLDRGTAGNTIYF. The CDR3 DNA is TGCGCCAGCAGCTTGGACAGGGGTACTGCTGGAAACACCATATATTTT.

The gene calls are TRBV5-1 and TRBJ2-6; tentatively, D is TRBD1 (5 bases). CDR1 and CDR2 from the germline V gene are SGHRS and YFSETQ. This CDR3 has 15 amino acids. Trimming shortened V by 4 bases and J by 0 bases, and 8 bases separated the two germline ends. The CDR3 DNA reads TGCGCCAGCAGCCCTCAGGGCTCTGGGGCCAACGTCCTGACTTTC. Protein sequence: CASSPQGSGANVLTF.

This clone was detected once. The chain carries TRBV29-1 and TRBJ2-5; 10 bases agree with TRBD2. V lost 5 bases, J lost 5 bases, and 5 bases stayed unmatched. This CDR3 has 13 residues. In germline, CDR1 is SQVTM, CDR2 ANQGSEA. This CDR3 reads CSVPGLAWETQYF. DNA of the CDR3: TGCAGCGTTCCGGGACTAGCGTGGGAGACCCAGTACTTC.

This clone was seen a few times. This chain links TRBV7-9 with TRBJ1-4; D is unclear. This CDR3 contains 17 residues. CDR1 is SEHNR and CDR2 is FQNEAQ in the germline V gene (reference sequence). The V end was cut by 1 base, the J end by 7 bases, with 19 bases between. The CDR3 nucleotides are TGTGCCAGCAGCTTAGTCCACGGGAGGCCTAATCTTGAAAAACTGTTTTTT. Protein: CASSLVHGRPNLEKLFF.

This chain links TRBV5-1 with TRBJ2-1; 10 nucleotides agree with TRBD2. The CDR3 spans 16 residues. The germline V gene has CDR1 SGHRS and CDR2 YFSETQ. J gave up 8 bases and V 2 bases, and 10 bases lay outside the gene matches. CDR3 sequence: CASSFGPGLASHEQFF. The CDR3 bases are TGCGCCAGCAGCTTCGGTCCGGGACTAGCGAGCCATGAGCAGTTCTTC. The full variable domain, in which reference TRBV5-1 and TRBJ2-1 provide the parts outside the CDR3, is KAGVTQTPRYLIKTRGQQVTLSCSPISGHRSVSWYQQTPGQGLQFLFEYFSETQRNKGNFPGRFSGRQFSNSRSEMNVSTLELGDSALYLCASSFGPGLASHEQFFGPGTRLTVL.

V and J are TRBV28 and TRBJ1-2, with a possible D match to TRBD1 (5 bases). The CDR3 length is 14 residues. Germline CDR1 MDHEN, CDR2 SYDVKM. The V end lost 5 bases, the J end lost 0 bases, and 10 bases lay between the germline ends. CDR3 nucleotide sequence: TGTGCCAGCAGTCCGGGGGGGGCTAACTATGGCTACACCTTC. Encoded protein: CASSPGGANYGYTF.

The chain uses TRBV6-5 and TRBJ2-7, with 8 positions matching TRBD1. Germline CDR1 is MNHEY and CDR2 is SVGAGI. This CDR3 is built from 16 residues. V lost 4 bases and J lost 0; bases outside the gene matches: 8. The CDR3 region is CASSFDRGHSSYEQYF. CDR3 DNA: TGTGCCAGCAGTTTTGACAGGGGCCATTCCTCCTACGAGCAGTACTTC.

This rearrangement joins TRBV5-4 to TRBJ1-2, with unresolved D. Germline assignment: CDR1 SGHNT and CDR2 YYREEE (reference sequence). V gave up 0 bases and J gave up 1 base, with 10 bases separating them. The CDR3 runs to 15 residues. The CDR3 loop reads CASSLGQRDNYGYTF. CDR3 sequence (DNA): TGTGCCAGCAGCTTGGGGCAGCGTGATAACTATGGCTACACCTTC. The full variable domain, completed using reference TRBV5-4 and TRBJ1-2, is ETGVTQSPTHLIKTRGQQVTLRCSSQSGHNTVSWYQQALGQGPQFIFQYYREEENGRGNFPPRFSGLQFPNYSSELNVNALELDDSALYLCASSLGQRDNYGYTFGSGTRLTVV.

This chain connects TRBV29-1 to TRBJ2-5; weak D call: TRBD2 (5 bases). Germline CDR1 and CDR2: SQVTM and ANQGSEA. The ends were cut back, 3 bases at V and 0 bases at J, with 8 bases in the middle. The CDR3 totals 13 residues. CDR3 sequence reads: CSVEVDYQETQYF. CDR3 DNA: TGCAGCGTTGAGGTGGACTACCAAGAGACCCAGTACTTC.

The rearrangement uses TRBV11-2 and TRBJ2-3; the D is unclear. Trimming took off 2 bases at V and 0 bases at J, with 12 bases between the two ends. Per the germline V gene, CDR1 is SGHAT and CDR2 is FQNNGV. The CDR3 runs to 16 residues. CDR3 nucleotide sequence: TGTGCCAGCAGCTTAACCACTCTAACTAGCACAGATACGCAGTATTTT. Translated: CASSLTTLTSTDTQYF.

The J gene is TRBJ2-5, the V gene TRBV2, with D possibly matching TRBD2 (6 bases). The germline V gene has CDR1 SNHLY and CDR2 FYNNEI. V lost 0 bases and J 2 bases, leaving 13 bases between the germline ends. CDR3 size: 16 residues. The CDR3 DNA is TGTGCCAGCAGTGAAGCGCTTCGGACTATACAAGAGACCCAGTACTTC. Its protein product is CASSEALRTIQETQYF.

The chain is built from TRBV7-2 and TRBJ1-3; D not resolved. V gave up 2 bases and J gave up 0 bases, with 11 bases separating them. In germline, CDR1 is SGHTA, CDR2 FQGNSA. The CDR3 extends over 16 amino acids. This chain's CDR3 is CASSLLSGSSGNTIYF. The CDR3 coding sequence is TGTGCCAGCAGCTTACTATCGGGGAGCTCTGGAAACACCATATATTTT.

This clone was observed a few times. V gene TRBV6-5 combines with J gene TRBJ1-1, with TRBD1 matching 7 bases. The CDR3 extends over 13 amino acids. CDR1 and CDR2 from the germline V gene are MNHEY and SVGAGI. V was clipped by 10 bases and J by 4 bases; unmatched bases: 9. The CDR3 bases are TGTGCCACCACGGGGGACAGTCGCACTGAAGCTTTCTTT. Protein: CATTGDSRTEAFF.

This clone has a handful of counts. The V and J genes are TRBV6-1 and TRBJ2-3, with D tentatively TRBD1 (6 bases). Germline lookup yields CDR1 MNHNS and CDR2 SASEGT. The V gene lost 3 bases and the J gene lost 3 bases, with 10 bases spanning the gap. The CDR3 is made up of 14 amino acids. This CDR3 reads CASSEGHKTDTQYF. The CDR3 nucleotides are TGTGCCAGCAGTGAGGGACATAAAACAGATACGCAGTATTTT.

This chain connects TRBV7-9 to TRBJ2-7; the match to TRBD1 covers 7 bases. This CDR3 is built from 15 residues. V gave up 5 bases and J gave up 4 bases; unmatched junction bases: 11. Germline V gene sequence: CDR1 SEHNR, CDR2 FQNEAQ (reference sequence). The CDR3 reads CASSPGTAVGYEQYF. CDR3 nucleotide sequence: TGTGCCAGCAGCCCAGGGACAGCTGTAGGGTACGAGCAGTACTTC.

The rearrangement joins TRBV7-6 to TRBJ2-1; D may be TRBD2 (5 bases). This CDR3 contains 15 residues. The V gene lost 0 bases and the J gene lost 6 bases, with 12 bases spanning the gap. CDR1 and CDR2 (germline): SGHVS, FNYEAQ. The CDR3 region is CASSLAGMGSNEQFF. The CDR3 DNA reads TGTGCCAGCAGCTTAGCCGGGATGGGTAGCAATGAGCAGTTCTTC.

This clone was observed a few times. The chain is built from TRBV28 and TRBJ1-5; TRBD1 agrees at 10 bases. Trimming took 6 bases from V and 7 from J; bases not matched to a gene: 9. This CDR3 region has 15 residues. The V gene's germline CDR1 is MDHEN and CDR2 SYDVKM. Written as DNA, the CDR3 is TGTGCCAGCAGGATCCCGGGACAGGGGAACCAGCCCCAGCATTTT. It specifies CASRIPGQGNQPQHF.

V and J are TRBV7-9 and TRBJ2-5, with 7 bases fitting TRBD1. Trimming cost V 5 bases and J 2 bases; bases outside gene matches: 5. This CDR3 contains 14 residues. Germline V CDR1 and CDR2: SEHNR, FQNEAQ (reference sequence). The CDR3, as DNA: TGTGCCAGCAGCCTTGGGACAGTACAAGAGACCCAGTACTTC. It translates to CASSLGTVQETQYF.

V and J are TRBV14 and TRBJ1-6; TRBD1 aligns across 7 bases. With 1 base clipped from V and 11 bases from J, the junction kept 8 bases outside the gene matches. Germline CDR1 and CDR2: SGHDN and FVKESK. CDR3 size: 15 residues. This CDR3 reads CASSQGQGGITPLHF. The CDR3 DNA follows: TGTGCCAGCAGCCAAGGGCAGGGGGGTATAACACCCCTCCACTTT.

V and J are TRBV14 and TRBJ2-6; 7 positions match TRBD2. Germline CDR1 reads SGHDN; CDR2 reads FVKESK. The CDR3 runs to 18 residues. The junction had 8 bases not matched to a gene; V was cut back by 1 base and J by 2 bases. This CDR3 is CASSQVWGGGAGANVLTF. The CDR3 DNA reads as TGTGCCAGCAGCCAAGTATGGGGGGGTGGCGCTGGGGCCAACGTCCTGACTTTC.

This clone was found a few times. The chain links TRBV19 to TRBJ2-3; D might be TRBD2 (6 bases). The length of the CDR3 is 14 residues. Trimming removed 7 bases at V and 0 bases at J, with 11 bases between. Per germline, CDR1 LNHDA and CDR2 SQIVND (reference sequence). The CDR3 region is CASIGLASTDTQYF. CDR3 nucleotides: TGTGCCAGTATTGGGCTAGCGAGCACAGATACGCAGTATTTT.